These 20 T cell receptor beta chains were all obtained from the same sample, sequenced in a study of blood T cell repertoires in COVID-19. The data were produced by immunoSEQ multiplex PCR, yet TCRdb's version contains in-frame clones alone and is incomplete. The sample holds tens of thousands of clones, roughly 90% seen once. Sequenced input: peripheral blood. The receptor set was obtained from a man between 60 and 70 years old with acute or convalescent COVID-19.

The rearrangement joins TRBV18 to TRBJ1-3; a possible D gene is TRBD1 (6 bases). Germline values: CDR1 KGHSH, CDR2 LQKENI. The CDR3 is made up of 16 amino acids. The germline V and J ends were trimmed by 6 bases and 6 bases, with 21 bases remaining between them. The CDR3 sequence is CASSEPQADSQNTIYF. Written as DNA, the CDR3 is TGTGCCAGCTCCGAACCCCAAGCGGACAGCCAAAACACCATATATTTT.

The gene calls are TRBV28 and TRBJ1-5; D unresolved. The germline CDR1 and CDR2 sequences are MDHEN and SYDVKM. This CDR3 has 15 amino acids. Deletions cut 7 bases from V and 3 bases from J, with 16 bases between. The CDR3 nucleotides are TGTGCCAGCACCGTCTTTCACAGAATCAATCAGCCCCAGCATTTT. Amino acids: CASTVFHRINQPQHF.

This chain connects TRBV12-5 to TRBJ2-5; D is uncertain. The germline V gene has CDR1 LGHNT and CDR2 FRNRAP. V lost 3 bases and J lost 5, with 7 bases in between. The CDR3 totals 12 residues. CDR3 region: CASGFSPETQYF. In DNA, the CDR3 is TGTGCTAGTGGTTTCTCCCCGGAGACCCAGTACTTC.

This clone occurred once. This rearrangement joins TRBV6-1 to TRBJ2-6; D possibly corresponds to TRBD1 (5 bases). Germline V gene sequence: CDR1 MNHNS, CDR2 SASEGT. The CDR3 spans 17 residues. Deletions cut 1 base from V and 0 bases from J, with 10 bases between. The DNA for the CDR3 is TGTGCCAGCAGTGAAGGTTACAGGAGCTCTGGGGCCAACGTCCTGACTTTC. Its protein product is CASSEGYRSSGANVLTF.

The chain couples TRBV2 to TRBJ1-2; perhaps TRBD1 as D (5 bases). Germline loops: CDR1 SNHLY, CDR2 FYNNEI. The CDR3 is 12 residues long. Trimming left V 6 bases short and J 7 bases short, with 12 bases between. CDR3 sequence reads: CASRAQGIGYTF. DNA of the CDR3: TGTGCCAGCAGGGCCCAGGGCATTGGCTACACCTTC.

V is TRBV4-1 and J is TRBJ1-6; 8 bases fit TRBD1. Germline-derived CDR1 and CDR2 are MGHRA and YSYEKL. V lost 0 bases, J lost 0 bases, and 7 bases stayed unmatched. The CDR3 consists of 19 residues. CDR3 amino acids: CASSQDEGQASSYNSPLHF. Here the CDR3 DNA reads TGCGCCAGCAGCCAAGATGAGGGACAGGCCAGCTCCTATAATTCACCCCTCCACTTT.

V usage is TRBV6-6 and J usage is TRBJ1-1; 8 bases match TRBD1. The CDR3 has 14 amino acids. Germline V gene lookup returns CDR1 MNHNY and CDR2 SVGAGI (reference sequence). The V and J ends lost 2 bases and 5 bases, in that order; junction bases with no gene match: 4. In nucleotides, the CDR3 is TGTGCCAGCAGTTACCCAGGGGGCTGGACTGAAGCTTTCTTT. This encodes CASSYPGGWTEAFF.

The V gene is TRBV5-1, the J gene TRBJ2-1; D possibly corresponds to TRBD1 (5 bases). Per germline, CDR1 SGHRS and CDR2 YFSETQ. V was clipped by 0 bases and J by 1 base, with 8 bases between them. CDR3 length equals 15 residues. The chain's CDR3 is CASSLEQASYNEQFF. The CDR3 DNA is TGCGCCAGCAGCTTGGAACAGGCTTCCTACAATGAGCAGTTCTTC.

The CDR3 nucleotides are TGTGCCTGGAGTGCCTGGACAGGGGATAACTATGGCTACACCTTC. It encodes CAWSAWTGDNYGYTF. This sequence joins TRBV30 and TRBJ1-2, with 9 nucleotides matching TRBD1. V lost 1 base, J lost 1 base, and 4 bases stayed unmatched. The CDR3 length is 15 residues. CDR1 is GTSNPN and CDR2 is SVGIG in the germline V gene (reference sequence).

The chain couples TRBV6-5 to TRBJ2-7; the match to TRBD1 covers 9 bases. This CDR3 is built from 15 residues. Germline V gives CDR1 MNHEY, CDR2 SVGAGI. After removal of 7 bases from V and 2 bases from J, the junction contained 9 bases not matched to a gene. The CDR3 DNA is TGTGCCAGCACCTATGGGAGACAGGGGGCCTACGAGCAGTACTTC. Its translation: CASTYGRQGAYEQYF.

This sequence joins TRBV30 and TRBJ1-6; 7 nucleotides align to TRBD1. Germline V gives CDR1 GTSNPN, CDR2 SVGIG (reference sequence). The CDR3 loop spans 15 amino acids. V lost 0 bases and J lost 6; bases outside the gene matches: 5. The CDR3 reads CAWSVRGQLNSPLHF. The CDR3 DNA sequence: TGTGCCTGGAGTGTACGGGGACAGCTTAATTCACCCCTCCACTTT.

This chain uses TRBV5-1 with TRBJ1-6; maybe TRBD1 (6 bases). The CDR3 runs to 15 residues. Trimming shortened V by 1 base and J by 9 bases, and 14 bases separated the two germline ends. Germline assignment: CDR1 SGHRS and CDR2 YFSETQ. The CDR3 coding sequence is TGCGCCAGCAGCTTGATTGGACAGCTTCTTTCACCCCTCCACTTT. Protein sequence: CASSLIGQLLSPLHF.

V gene TRBV19 combines with J gene TRBJ2-2, with a weak D call TRBD1 (6 bases). The CDR3 runs 16 residues. V was trimmed by 7 bases and J by 0 bases, leaving 15 bases between them. Germline-derived CDR1 and CDR2 are LNHDA and SQIVND (reference sequence). The chain's CDR3 is CASKNSQGTNTGELFF. In DNA form, the CDR3 reads TGTGCCAGTAAGAACTCGCAGGGGACGAACACCGGGGAGCTGTTTTTT.

This chain connects TRBV3-1 (or the pseudogene TRBV3-2) to TRBJ1-2; D may be TRBD1 (5 bases). The CDR3 extends over 13 amino acids. Germline-derived CDR1 and CDR2 are LGHDT and YNNKEL (reference sequence). V was pared by 4 bases and J by 12 bases, with 18 bases between. CDR3 bases: TGTGCCAGCAGCCCAATGGGTACGGGGGGTGACACCTTC. Translating gives CASSPMGTGGDTF.

This rearrangement joins TRBV18 to TRBJ1-1; possible D gene TRBD1, 6 bases. V lost 6 bases, J lost 1 base, and 9 bases lay in between. The CDR3 totals 13 residues. The germline V gene encodes CDR1 KGHSH and CDR2 LQKENI. CDR3: CASSLTGNTEAFF. The CDR3, as DNA: TGTGCCAGCTCGCTGACAGGGAACACTGAAGCTTTCTTT.

The chain joins TRBV24-1 to TRBJ2-1; 13 bases map to TRBD2. From germline, CDR1 is KGHDR and CDR2 SFDVKD. V lost 3 bases and J lost 5; bases outside the gene matches: 3. The CDR3 is made up of 16 amino acids. The DNA for the CDR3 is TGTGCCACCAGTGATGGACTAGCGGGGGTTAACAATGAGCAGTTCTTC. This codes for CATSDGLAGVNNEQFF.

This clone was found a few times. The CDR3 bases are TGTGCCAGTAGTATCCGGATCAAGACAGGAGGATCTGGAAACACCATATATTTT. It translates to CASSIRIKTGGSGNTIYF. The V gene is TRBV19, the J gene TRBJ1-3; TRBD1 is a possible D gene (6 bases). V was shortened by 3 bases and J by 1 base, with 19 bases between the two germline ends. The CDR3 extends over 18 amino acids. Looked up from germline, CDR1 is LNHDA and CDR2 is SQIVND (reference sequence).

The rearrangement uses TRBV7-9 and TRBJ1-1; TRBD1 agrees at 8 bases. Germline V gives CDR1 SEHNR, CDR2 FQNEAQ (reference sequence). The ends lost 6 bases at V and 1 base at J; junction bases unmatched: 10. The CDR3 spans 16 residues. CDR3 nucleotides: TGTGCCAGCAGGATGCCCCCCGACAGGGGGAACACTGAAGCTTTCTTT. The encoded protein is CASRMPPDRGNTEAFF.

This clone was counted once. The J gene is TRBJ1-4, the V gene TRBV27, with D possibly matching TRBD1 (5 bases). Germline V lookup: CDR1 MNHEY, CDR2 SMNVEV (reference sequence). The CDR3 extends over 13 amino acids. The V end was cut by 3 bases, the J end by 5 bases, with 7 bases between. The CDR3 loop is CASSFSGNEKLFF. DNA for the CDR3: TGTGCCAGCAGTTTTTCAGGGAATGAAAAACTGTTTTTT.

The chain recombines TRBV5-4 with TRBJ2-3, with TRBD2 identical over 10 bases. Germline CDR1 and CDR2: SGHNT and YYREEE (reference sequence). The J segment lost 4 bases and the V segment lost 0 bases, leaving 5 bases of the junction unmatched. CDR3 length: 16 residues. The chain's CDR3 is CASSLAGSGGSDTQYF. DNA of the CDR3: TGTGCCAGCAGCTTGGCTGGTAGCGGGGGGTCAGATACGCAGTATTTT.